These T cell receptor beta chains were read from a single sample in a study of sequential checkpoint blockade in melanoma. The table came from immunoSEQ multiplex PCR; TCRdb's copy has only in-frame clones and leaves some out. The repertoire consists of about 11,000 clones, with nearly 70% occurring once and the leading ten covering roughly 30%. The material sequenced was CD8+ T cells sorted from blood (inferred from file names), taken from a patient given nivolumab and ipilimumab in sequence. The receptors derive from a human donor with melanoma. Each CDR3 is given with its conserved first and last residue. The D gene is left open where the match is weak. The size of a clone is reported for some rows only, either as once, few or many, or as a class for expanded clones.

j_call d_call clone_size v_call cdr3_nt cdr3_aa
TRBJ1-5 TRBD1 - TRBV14 TGTGCCAGCAGCCAACGACTACAGGGGGCCAATTGGGGCAATCAGCCCCAGCATTTT CASSQRLQGANWGNQPQHF
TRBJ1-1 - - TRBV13 TGTGCCAGCAGCTTAGGTCAGAACACTGAAGCTTTCTTT CASSLGQNTEAFF
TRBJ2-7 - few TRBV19 TGTGCCAGTAGTGGCTGGGGGGTTTCCTACGAGCAGTACTTC CASSGWGVSYEQYF
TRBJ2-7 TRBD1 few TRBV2 TGTGCCAGCAGACAGGGGCCGTCCTACGAGCAGTACTTC CASRQGPSYEQYF
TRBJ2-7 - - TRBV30 TGTGCCTGGAGTGCCTCAGGTGGTTGGGACGAGCAGTACTTC CAWSASGGWDEQYF
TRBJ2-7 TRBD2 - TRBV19 TGTGCCAGTAGCGACAAGACTAGCGGAGCCTACGAGCAGTACTTC CASSDKTSGAYEQYF
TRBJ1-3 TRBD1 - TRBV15 TGTGCCTCCGCCGGGACAGGGAGCTCTGGAAACACCATATATTTT CASAGTGSSGNTIYF
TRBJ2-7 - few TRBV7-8 TGTGCCAGCAGCTTACCCGGGGACTACGAGCAGTACTTC CASSLPGDYEQYF
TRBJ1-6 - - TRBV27 TGTGCCAGCAGCCCCGGGACCTATAATTCACCCCTCCACTTT CASSPGTYNSPLHF
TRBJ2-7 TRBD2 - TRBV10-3 TGTGCCATCGGACTAGCGGGAGTATCCTACGAGCAGTACTTC CAIGLAGVSYEQYF
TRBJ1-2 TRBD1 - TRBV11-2 TGTGCCAGCACCTTACTTAGTTACAGGGGAGATGGCTACACCTTC CASTLLSYRGDGYTF
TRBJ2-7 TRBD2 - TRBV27 TGTGCCAGCAGTTTACGGGTAGCGGGAGGGTTAGTCTACGAGCAGTACTTC CASSLRVAGGLVYEQYF
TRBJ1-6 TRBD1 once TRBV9 TGTGCCAGCAGCGTGGGACAGGGGTTGTCTCCCCTCCACTTT CASSVGQGLSPLHF
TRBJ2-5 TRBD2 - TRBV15 TGTGCCACCAGCAGGGGTCCGGGACTAGCGGGAGGGCAAGAGACCCAGTACTTC CATSRGPGLAGGQETQYF
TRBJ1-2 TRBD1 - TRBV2 TGTGCCAGCAGTCTTGACAGGGGGCGACGATCGAACACCTTC CASSLDRGRRSNTF
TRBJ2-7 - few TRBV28 TGTGCCAGCAGTTCAGTTTGGACAGACTACGAGCAGTACTTC CASSSVWTDYEQYF
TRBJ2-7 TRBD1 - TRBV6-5 TGTGCCAGCAGTTACTCCGGACAGGATTTGGACGAGCAGTACTTC CASSYSGQDLDEQYF
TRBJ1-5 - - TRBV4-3 TGCGCCAGCAGCCAAGATACCGGGGTTGGCAATCAGCCCCAGCATTTT CASSQDTGVGNQPQHF
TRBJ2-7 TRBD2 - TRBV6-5 TGTGCCAGCAGTTGGGGGGGAAGCTCCTACGAGCAGTACTTC CASSWGGSSYEQYF
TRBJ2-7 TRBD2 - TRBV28 TGTGCCAGTACCGAAGCGGGAGGGCAGAACGAGCAGTACTTC CASTEAGGQNEQYF
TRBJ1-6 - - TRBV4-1 TGCGCCAGCAGCCAAAGGGGATTAAATTCACCCCTCCACTTT CASSQRGLNSPLHF
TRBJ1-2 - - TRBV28 TGTGCCAGCAGTTTGAGTCATTTCTATGGCTACACCTTC CASSLSHFYGYTF
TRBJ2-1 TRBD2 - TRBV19 TGTGCCAGTAGACAAAGCGGGAGCAAGACCTACAATGAGCAGTTCTTC CASRQSGSKTYNEQFF
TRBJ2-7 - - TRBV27 TGTGCCAGCAGTTTAGGGAGACCCTACGAGCAGTACTTC CASSLGRPYEQYF
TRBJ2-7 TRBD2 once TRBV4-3 TGCGCCAGCAGCCAGGGACTAGCGGCGGGGGAGCAGTACTTC CASSQGLAAGEQYF
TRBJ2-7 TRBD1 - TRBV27 TGTGCCAGCAGTTTATACAGGGGAAATAACGAGCAGTACTTC CASSLYRGNNEQYF
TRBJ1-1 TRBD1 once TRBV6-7 TGTGCCAGCAGTTTTACTCCCGGGACAGAAGAAAACACTGAAGCTTTCTTT CASSFTPGTEENTEAFF
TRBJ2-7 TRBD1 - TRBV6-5 TGTGCCAGCAGCCACGACAGGGGATACGAGCAGTACTTC CASSHDRGYEQYF
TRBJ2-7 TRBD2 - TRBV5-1 TGCGCCAGCAGCTTGACTAGCGGGATTCCCGAGCAGTACTTC CASSLTSGIPEQYF
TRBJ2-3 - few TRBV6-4 TGTGCCAGCAGTGGCGGAGGAGACACAGATACGCAGTATTTT CASSGGGDTDTQYF
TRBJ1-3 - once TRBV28 TGTGCCAGCAGTTTATCAGGGACTGGAAACACCATATATTTT CASSLSGTGNTIYF
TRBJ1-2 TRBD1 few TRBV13 TGTGCCTGCAGCCTAGGACAGGGCCTAAGTAGCCTTACATATTGCTACACCTTC CACSLGQGLSSLTYCYTF
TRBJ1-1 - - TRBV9 TGTGCCAGCAGCGTAGGGGCAGCGGACACTGAAGCTTTCTTT CASSVGAADTEAFF
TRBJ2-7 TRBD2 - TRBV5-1 TGCGCCAGCAGCTTCGGGGGGTACAACTACGAGCAGTACTTC CASSFGGYNYEQYF
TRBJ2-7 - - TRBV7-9 TGTGCCAGCAGCCCATGGCAGGGGCGGAACCCCTACGAGCAGTACTTC CASSPWQGRNPYEQYF